The T cell receptor beta chain under discussion was sequenced for a study of T-cell reconstitution after alpha-beta-depleted transplantation in children. Regarding the study as a whole: There were reportedly several hundred expanded graft clones from which alpha-beta T cells came about two months after transplant. The study traced high day-60 TCRbeta diversity in some patients to surviving recipient T cells and thymic progenitors. Most T-cell counts and diversity one year after the transplant came from T cells that were newly produced.

This clonotype was seen a handful of times. Its antigen is not known. Construction of the TCRbeta library involved unique molecular identifiers. TCRdb reprocessed the PCR reads with MiXCR, giving one entry per CDR3 protein. Of a few hundred thousand distinct CDR3 sequences detected, over 9.5% appear once; the ten largest clones hold approximately 7.6%. This CDR3 has 14 residues. The sequence was collected from a boy under three years old with acute myeloid leukemia, due to receive a stem cell transplant. The genes are TRBV21-1 and TRBJ2-6. TRBV21-1 is described as a pseudogene. Sequencing was performed on PBMCs, taken before TCRalphabeta/CD19-depleted stem cell transplant. CDR3 loop: CASNPGSGANVLTF. CDR3 coding DNA: TGTGCCAGCAACCCAGGGTCTGGGGCCAACGTCCTGACTTTC.